These 2 T cell receptor beta chains share one sample of origin, sequenced in a study of shared clonotypes between healthy human individuals. This table comes from immunoSEQ multiplex PCR, and its TCRdb copy is limited to in-frame clones, with some not included. The sample lists 1.5 million to 2.5 million clones; approximately 94% were seen once. Naive CD8 cells lacked CD45RO, underwent positive selection for CCR7 and left out terminally differentiated effector memory CD45RA+ cells. What was sequenced was naive CD8+ T cells sorted from blood. These receptor sequences come from a man in his late teens or twenties in good health.

This clone appeared a single time. The V gene is TRBV10-3, the J gene TRBJ1-3; TRBD1 might be the D (5 bases). The germline V gene encodes CDR1 ENHRY and CDR2 SYGVKD. V was clipped by 2 bases and J by 11 bases, with 13 bases between them. This CDR3 has 13 residues. The CDR3 sequence: CAISEDAGPAIYF. CDR3 in DNA: TGTGCCATCAGTGAGGATGCGGGGCCGGCCATATATTTT.

This clone was counted once. This chain uses TRBV30 with TRBJ1-2; the D is unclear. Germline V gene lookup returns CDR1 GTSNPN and CDR2 SVGIG (reference sequence). Trimming removed 0 bases from V and 1 base from J, with 0 bases in between. The CDR3 sequence is 11 residues long. CDR3 coding DNA: TGTGCCTGGAGTGTTAACTATGGCTACACCTTC. It specifies CAWSVNYGYTF. Complete variable domain (other parts from reference TRBV30 and TRBJ1-2): SQTIHQWPATLVQPVGSPLSLECTVEGTSNPNLYWYRQAAGRGLQLLFYSVGIGQISSEVPQNLSASRPQDRQFILSSKKLLLSDSGFYLCAWSVNYGYTFGSGTRLTVV.